This T cell receptor (beta chain) was profiled in a study of STAT5B mutations in CD4+ large granular lymphocyte leukemia. Overall study findings and caveats: Higher CD4+ than CD8+ T-LGLL clonality might reflect small sample size. TRBV06-family usage was enriched in top patient clones (8/27) versus controls (2/35).

Note on this clone: What it recognizes is unknown.

V was clipped by 1 base and J by 6 bases, with 13 bases between them. The CDR3 has 14 residues. The germline V gene encodes CDR1 SEHNR and CDR2 FQNEAQ (reference sequence). The assay was run at survey level. Assay used: immunoSEQ multiplex PCR; TCRdb lists only in-frame clones, some missing. The repertoire holds about 21,000 clones, with approximately 71% as singletons. The V gene is TRBV7-9, the J gene TRBJ2-7; D remains ambiguous. The TCR sequence derives from a human donor in good health. The specimen sequenced was CD4+ T cells from blood buffy coats. CDR3 region: CASSLDGYYVEQYF. The DNA for the CDR3 is TGTGCCAGCAGCTTAGACGGATACTACGTCGAGCAGTACTTC.